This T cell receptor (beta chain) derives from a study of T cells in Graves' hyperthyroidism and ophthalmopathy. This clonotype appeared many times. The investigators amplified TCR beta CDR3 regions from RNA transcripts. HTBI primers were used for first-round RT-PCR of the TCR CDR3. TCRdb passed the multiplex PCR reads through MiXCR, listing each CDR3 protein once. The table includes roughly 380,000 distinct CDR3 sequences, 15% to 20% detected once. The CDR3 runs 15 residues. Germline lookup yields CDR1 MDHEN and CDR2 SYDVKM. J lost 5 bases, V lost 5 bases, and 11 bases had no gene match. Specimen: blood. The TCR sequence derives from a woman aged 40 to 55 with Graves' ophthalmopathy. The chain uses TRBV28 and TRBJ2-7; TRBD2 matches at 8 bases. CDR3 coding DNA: TGTGCCAGCAGTCCCCAGCGGGAGACCCACCACGAGCAGTACTTC. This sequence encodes CASSPQRETHHEQYF.